The 11 T cell receptor beta chains reported below all come from one sample, sequenced in a study of T cells in Graves' hyperthyroidism and ophthalmopathy. The TCR beta CDR3 regions underwent amplification using RNA transcripts as the source. The primer set for the first-round RT-PCR of the TCR CDR3 was HTBI. Via MiXCR, TCRdb re-called the multiplex PCR reads, giving one row per CDR3 protein. The sample contains about 740,000 distinct CDR3 sequences, 11% to 15% of which appear only once. Material: blood. These receptors all come from a young woman with Graves' hyperthyroidism.

Many counts were recorded for this clonotype. The CDR3, as DNA: TGCGCCAGCAGCTACTGGGACAGGGCCACAGATACGCAGTATTTT. This gives the protein CASSYWDRATDTQYF. The chain uses TRBV5-1 and TRBJ2-3; 9 bases agree with TRBD1. The junction had 4 bases not matched to a gene; V was cut back by 3 bases and J by 2 bases. The CDR3 length is 15 residues. CDR1 SGHRS and CDR2 YFSETQ come from the germline V gene.

This clonotype was counted a few times. This chain connects TRBV5-4 to TRBJ2-3, with TRBD1 identical over 9 bases. Germline V gene sequence: CDR1 SGHNT, CDR2 YYREEE (reference sequence). The CDR3 runs to 15 residues. Trimming took 0 bases from V and 5 from J; bases not matched to a gene: 4. The CDR3 DNA is TGTGCCAGCAGCTTGGAAACAGGGGGCAAAGATACGCAGTATTTT. This translates into CASSLETGGKDTQYF.

This clonotype was counted at least ten times. The chain has TRBV27 and TRBJ2-1; possibly TRBD2 for D (5 bases). Germline-derived CDR1 and CDR2 are MNHEY and SMNVEV (reference sequence). This CDR3 comprises 18 residues. The V gene lost 6 bases and the J gene lost 0 bases, with 21 bases spanning the gap. The CDR3 loop reads CASSLSGSSLISYNEQFF. The CDR3 nucleotides read TGTGCCAGCAGCTTGAGTGGGAGTAGTTTAATCTCCTACAATGAGCAGTTCTTC.

V gene TRBV6-2 or TRBV6-3 combines with J gene TRBJ2-7, with 7 bases that match TRBD1. This CDR3 is built from 13 residues. The trim removed 6 bases at V and 2 bases at J, leaving 4 bases unmatched. The germline V gene has CDR1 MNHEY and CDR2 SVGEGT. The CDR3 bases are TGTGCCAGCAGGGACAGGATAGCCTACGAGCAGTACTTC. It yields the protein CASRDRIAYEQYF.

This clonotype was recorded many times. This sequence joins TRBV7-8 and TRBJ2-1; 10 bases agree with TRBD2. CDR3 length equals 18 residues. Germline CDR1 SGHVS, CDR2 FQNEAQ. V dropped 5 bases and J dropped 0; count of bases not matched to a gene: 10. CDR3 loop: CASSRGGLAFSSYNEQFF. The CDR3 nucleotides read TGTGCCAGCAGCCGGGGGGGACTAGCGTTCAGCTCCTACAATGAGCAGTTCTTC.

This clonotype was counted between two and nine times. This chain connects TRBV2 to TRBJ1-1, with a tentative D call TRBD1 (5 bases). The germline V gene has CDR1 SNHLY and CDR2 FYNNEI. The CDR3 is 15 residues long. V was shortened by 6 bases and J by 1 base, with 15 bases between the two germline ends. CDR3 region: CASRYDSLTNTEAFF. CDR3 sequence (DNA): TGTGCCAGCAGATATGACAGCCTAACGAACACTGAAGCTTTCTTT.

At least ten counts were recorded for this clonotype. CDR3 amino acids: CASSSAGGATYEQYF. The CDR3 coding sequence is TGTGCCAGCAGCTCAGCCGGGGGGGCGACCTACGAGCAGTACTTC. The gene calls are TRBV7-8 and TRBJ2-7; 8 positions match TRBD2. J gave up 2 bases and V 4 bases, and 7 bases lay outside the gene matches. The CDR3 runs 15 residues. Germline CDR1 is SGHVS and CDR2 is FQNEAQ.

The rearrangement joins TRBV9 to TRBJ2-1; no reliable D call. CDR3 length: 13 amino acids. V lost 0 bases and J 7 bases, leaving 8 bases between the germline ends. The germline V gene encodes CDR1 SGDLS and CDR2 YYNGEE. The CDR3, as DNA: TGTGCCAGCAGCGTAGGTCAGTTGAATGAGCAGTTCTTC. Residues: CASSVGQLNEQFF.

V and J are TRBV6-1 and TRBJ2-3; D not resolved. Trimming left V 6 bases short and J 2 bases short, with 9 bases between. The germline V gene has CDR1 MNHNS and CDR2 SASEGT. There are 13 residues in the CDR3. CDR3 DNA sequence: TGTGCCAGCAGGATACCTGTCACAGATACGCAGTATTTT. It encodes CASRIPVTDTQYF.

This clonotype has ten or more counts. The V gene is TRBV2, the J gene TRBJ2-7; TRBD2 matches 7 bases. Germline-derived CDR1 and CDR2 are SNHLY and FYNNEI. This CDR3 contains 15 residues. The ends lost 5 bases at V and 3 bases at J; junction bases unmatched: 10. CDR3 bases: TGTGCCAGCAGTCGGGATGGTAGCGGGCTCTACGAGCAGTACTTC. Translation gives CASSRDGSGLYEQYF.

The chain carries TRBV7-9 and TRBJ1-1; tentative D call: TRBD1 (5 bases). Germline V lookup: CDR1 SEHNR, CDR2 FQNEAQ (reference sequence). V shed 3 bases and J shed 5 bases, with 13 bases lying between them. The CDR3 has 14 residues. CDR3: CASSLQGGLTEAFF. The CDR3 nucleotides are TGTGCCAGCAGCTTGCAGGGCGGTTTGACTGAAGCTTTCTTT.